A selection of T cell receptor beta chains follows, all from one sample in a study of CD8+CD57+ T cells in acquired aplastic anemia. MiXCR was run by TCRdb on the reads, yielding one entry per CDR3 protein. The sample lists roughly 500,000 distinct CDR3 sequences; more than 25% were seen once. Sample: sorted CD4+, CD8+, or CD8+CD57+ T cells (not recorded which) from PBMCs. The origin of the receptors is a human donor with aplastic anemia. The CDR3 runs from the conserved cysteine through the conserved F or W. A D gene is named only where the DNA matches it firmly. Some rows mark clone size as missing; the rest say once, few, many or name a class of expanded clone.

TRBJ2-7	-	many	TRBV20-1	TGCAGTGCTGCCGGCGACTACGAGCAGTACTTC	CSAAGDYEQYF
TRBJ1-2	TRBD1	many	TRBV5-4	TGTGCCAGCAGAAAGGGACAGGGATCCTCTGGCTACACCTTC	CASRKGQGSSGYTF
TRBJ2-7	-	many	TRBV20-1	TGCAGTGCTCCCCCGCGTAGCGGAAGGAACGAGCAGTACTTC	CSAPPRSGRNEQYF
TRBJ1-5	-	-	TRBV20-1	TGCAGTGCCCACGGACGGAATCAGCCCCAGCATTTT	CSAHGRNQPQHF
TRBJ2-1	-	-	TRBV19	TGTGCCAGCAGCTTAGCAGGGACCTACAATGAGCAGTTCTTC	CASSLAGTYNEQFF
TRBJ2-3	-	-	TRBV6-5	TGTGCCAGCAACAAAGACAGGGAGGGGACAGATACGCAGTATTTT	CASNKDREGTDTQYF
TRBJ2-2	-	many	TRBV7-6	TGTGCCAGCAGCTTAGGGGGCGGGGGCGCGAACACCGGGGAGCTGTTTTTT	CASSLGGGGANTGELFF
TRBJ2-3	TRBD2	-	TRBV29-1	TGCAGCGTTGAGTTGGCGCGGGGGGGGGATACGCAGTATTTT	CSVELARGGDTQYF
TRBJ2-7	-	many	TRBV12-3/TRBV12-4	TGTGCCAGCAGCCTAACTACAAACTACGAGCAGTACTTC	CASSLTTNYEQYF
TRBJ1-5	-	many	TRBV10-2	TGCGCCAGCGGGCAGGTCGGGAATCAGCCCCAGCATTTT	CASGQVGNQPQHF
TRBJ2-7	-	-	TRBV29-1	TGCAGCGTTGTAACCCGGGGCTACGAGCAGTACTTC	CSVVTRGYEQYF
TRBJ1-6	-	few	TRBV5-8	TGTGCCAGCAGCTTGGAGGTGGGGGCGTCTTCACCCCTCCACTTT	CASSLEVGASSPLHF
TRBJ2-5	-	-	TRBV6-1	TGTGCCAGCAGTCCGGCAGCAGGGTCGTGGGAGACCCAGTACTTC	CASSPAAGSWETQYF
TRBJ2-3	TRBD2	-	TRBV4-2	TGTGCCAGCAGCCCTTTAGCGGGGGGCGGTCCAGATACGCAGTATTTT	CASSPLAGGGPDTQYF
TRBJ2-5	TRBD2	-	TRBV7-6	TGTGCCAGCAGCTTAGGGGCGGGGGGGCCCGAGACCCAGTACTTC	CASSLGAGGPETQYF
TRBJ1-5	-	few	TRBV19	TGTGCCAGTAGGTCGCGGCAGCTGGATCAAAGCAATCAGCCCCAGCATTTT	CASRSRQLDQSNQPQHF